This record covers a single TCR beta chain. The antigen it recognizes is unknown. Nothing much larger sits one base from this clone, and base qualities are not available. The CDR3 regions of human TCRbeta chains were subjected to immunosequencing. As for the original processing: Repertoire TCRs were matched against a reference library of SARS-CoV-2-specific TCRs generated with the MIRA antigen-specificity platform. Breadth meant the fraction of unique TCRs that were SARS-CoV-2-associated, whereas depth meant the fraction of total T cells that were SARS-CoV-2-associated. Using the MIRA data, every spike-specific TCR was mapped to the spike region that the TCR reacted to and assigned to either a CD4 or a CD8 class. Log10-transformed breadth and depth values were compared by one-way ANOVA with Sidak's multiple comparisons tests. The clones in this table, taken by TCRdb from immuneACCESS, are in-frame only. Not every clone is retained; where verified, under half of the shortfall comes from an unresolved V gene, and the cause of the rest is unknown. The D gene and trimming were derived from the DNA, and the V and J assignments and clone size from that table. Across this sample there are roughly 99,000 clones, with around 90% seen only once. Around 4.5% of the sample belongs to the ten largest clones.

Trimmed from V: 0 bases; trimmed from J: 1 base; junction bases lacking a gene match: 2. Taken from the germline V gene, the CDR1 and CDR2 loops are LGHNA and YSLEER. The CDR3 covers 18 residues, taking in both the cysteine and the phenylalanine. The kept DNA is CDR3 alone, 54 bases in frame from the first base. This entry comes from a study of T cell responses to AZD1222 COVID-19 vaccine (TCRdb year 2021). Study-level background: Because spike-specific TCR depth and breadth did not differ between the two schedules, AZD1222 recipients who got a second dose at roughly 4 weeks were pooled with those who got a second dose at roughly 12 weeks. TCR sequencing was performed for roughly 240 trial participants, of whom some 200 were given two doses of AZD1222 and about 25 were given two doses of MenACWY control vaccine. Enrollment into the trials was organized by age into subgroups of 18-55, 56-69 and 70-plus years, and those subgroups contained approximately 150, 30 and 60 TCR-sequenced participants, respectively. Here is what the overall study found, with its caveats: Reportedly, almost half of the unique spike-specific TCRs recognized epitopes lying outside the regions that are mutated in the B.1.351 and B.1.1.7 variants. Conclusions about previously exposed vaccinees are limited because only 6 or 7 AZD1222 recipients were SARS-CoV-2 seropositive at baseline. CD4 TCRs associated with the vaccine covered the entire spike protein, and the dominant responses were in regions 160-218 and 743-854. The 56-69-year group was small, and its depth increase did not reach significance, likely because of low power. Participants were mostly white British, with more females than males. The authors suggested clonal diversity may have been underestimated. After two AZD1222 doses, both the breadth and the depth of spike-specific TCRs were significantly higher than at day 0 and than in MenACWY recipients. Because no samples from the day 14 peak response were available, repertoires could be characterized only after the peak T cell response.

The time point label, as the study defines it: baseline before first vaccination. The vaccinee samples were drawn from two UK trials, COV001 and COV002, one of which was a single-blind randomized controlled phase 2/3 trial testing AZD1222 (ChAdOx1 nCoV-19) in healthy adults. For TCRbeta chain sequencing, PBMC samples were collected from trial participants at day 0 and at day 28 after the second dose. Here the sequenced sample was peripheral blood, taken on day 0 of AZD1222 vaccination. The chain links TRBV4-3 with TRBJ2-1; TRBD2 matches 14 bases in the middle. This TCR was sampled from an adult in good health. In nucleotide form, the sequence is TGCGCCAGCAGCCAAGATAGGACTAGCGGGAGGTCCTACAATGAGCAGTTCTTC. Its coded protein is CASSQDRTSGRSYNEQFF.